These T cell receptor beta chains were read from a single sample in a study of response to subunit inactivated influenza vaccine. One entry per CDR3 protein, called by TCRdb with MiXCR from the RT-PCR reads. The table lists 430,000 or so distinct CDR3 sequences, 9.5% to 12% of them singletons, with less than 15% in the top ten. The specimen comprised PBMCs from blood, sampled more than 35 days after vaccination. These receptors were obtained from a middle-aged man who received an inactivated influenza vaccine. Each CDR3 is given with its conserved first and last residue. D genes are given only for firm matches.

cdr3_aa v_call d_call j_call
CASSPLVTGGPQQYF TRBV7-2 TRBD2 TRBJ2-7
CASSQDSYANTGELFF TRBV4-3 . TRBJ2-2
CAISENAGANVLTF TRBV10-3 . TRBJ2-6
CASSLFIMNTEAFF TRBV28 . TRBJ1-1
CASSLGDGGTGELFF TRBV4-2 . TRBJ2-2
CASSLDLPHGYTF TRBV3-1 . TRBJ1-2
CASSLGGGAVETQYF TRBV7-2 . TRBJ2-5
CASKTWAGYTEAFF TRBV7-2 . TRBJ1-1
CSASYKRGAYEQFF TRBV20-1 TRBD2 .
CATSGRGNQPQHF TRBV12-3/TRBV12-4 . TRBJ1-5
CASSYSEASGYEQYF TRBV6-5 . TRBJ2-7
CASSGGQGFEQYF TRBV5-1 TRBD1 TRBJ2-7
CSALVRDRGSLSYEQYF TRBV29-1 TRBD1 TRBJ2-7
CASSLTSGNQPQHF TRBV12-3/TRBV12-4 . TRBJ1-5
CASSFTGAGEQFF TRBV7-8 . TRBJ2-1
CASSKLAENEQFF TRBV7-9 . TRBJ2-1
CSARPGDGQDYGYTF TRBV20-1 . TRBJ1-2
CAISSTSGEPNSYEQYF TRBV10-3 TRBD2 TRBJ2-7
CSAPGQGGSEQYF TRBV20-1 TRBD1 TRBJ2-7
CSARVHSGLAFTDTQYF TRBV20-1 TRBD2 TRBJ2-3
CASSYALYNEQFF TRBV6-2/TRBV6-3 . TRBJ2-1
CASSFPRGGTKRYEQYF TRBV28 TRBD2 TRBJ2-7
CSAQTGGSDTQYF TRBV20-1 TRBD1 TRBJ2-3
CASSRTRGFYEQYF TRBV27 TRBD2 TRBJ2-7
CSVERTSGRTGELFF TRBV29-1 TRBD2 TRBJ2-2
CASGHNPLAGGSPSSYNEQFF TRBV28 TRBD2 TRBJ2-1
CASSPPGTGNNYGYTF TRBV18 TRBD1 TRBJ1-2
CASTLLGENTEAFF TRBV6-1 . TRBJ1-1
CASSAGRDETQYF TRBV7-3 . TRBJ2-5
CASSYSGDSWNTEAFF TRBV6-5 . TRBJ1-1
CASSPGGREQFF TRBV7-9 TRBD1 TRBJ2-1
CASSYKGLAGVSSYEQYF TRBV6-2/TRBV6-3 TRBD2 TRBJ2-7
CASVRTGHEQYF TRBV2 . TRBJ2-7
CASSETGSREQYF TRBV5-1 TRBD1 TRBJ2-7
CASSQEAGLSYEQYF TRBV4-2 . TRBJ2-7
CATSRALRVADTQYF TRBV15 . TRBJ2-3
CASGSWDGYTF TRBV6-5 . TRBJ1-2
CASSLVTTGELFF TRBV7-2 . TRBJ2-2
CSARDVFMPPKETQYF TRBV20-1 . TRBJ2-5
CASSSLSFGNIQYF TRBV7-9 . TRBJ2-4
CASSLPQETRETQYF TRBV5-5 . TRBJ2-5
CATSDLGDRGHNEQFF TRBV24-1 TRBD1 TRBJ2-1
CASSQEGVAAHEQFF TRBV4-3 . TRBJ2-1
CASRGQGTGELFF TRBV2 TRBD1 TRBJ2-2
CASSLDRPQPQHF TRBV7-9 . TRBJ1-5
CASSQMGYLAEFYNEQFF TRBV4-1 TRBD2 TRBJ2-1
CASSLAGESYEQYF TRBV11-2 . TRBJ2-7
CASSKSRFDGHRNYEQYF TRBV3-1 . TRBJ2-7